A single sample gave rise to the 12 T cell receptor beta chains below, sequenced in a study of T-cell reconstitution after alpha-beta-depleted transplantation in children. TCRbeta library preparation incorporated unique molecular identifiers. TCRdb analysed the PCR reads with MiXCR anew, one entry per CDR3 protein. The profile shows just under 350,000 distinct CDR3 sequences, 15% to 20% of them singletons. This specimen was PBMCs, mostly from graft donor cells, taken 360 days after TCRalphabeta/CD19-depleted stem cell transplant. The source of these receptors is a male patient aged 2-15 years who had a stem cell transplant for acute lymphoblastic leukemia, so the T cells may come from the graft donor.

This clonotype was counted a few times. The rearrangement uses TRBV4-3 and TRBJ2-7; 8 bases match TRBD1. The CDR3 contains 16 residues. Germline-derived CDR1 and CDR2 are LGHNA and YSLEER. V trimming: 1 base; J trimming: 2 bases; junction bases outside the gene matches: 7. CDR3 coding DNA: TGCGCCAGCAGCCAAGGCTCTTGGACAGGGACCTACGAGCAGTACTTC. Protein: CASSQGSWTGTYEQYF.

This clonotype was picked up a small number of times. The chain recombines TRBV7-3 with TRBJ2-1, with 7 bases that match TRBD2. Germline assignment: CDR1 SGHTA and CDR2 FQGTGA. This CDR3 spans 24 amino acids. V dropped 1 base and J dropped 0; count of bases not matched to a gene: 27. CDR3 nucleotide sequence: TGTGCCAGCAGCTTAATTGTCCTTGCGGAGCGAGCGGGACTAACCCACAGCTCCTACAATGAGCAGTTCTTC. This translates into CASSLIVLAERAGLTHSSYNEQFF.

The chain has TRBV5-1 and TRBJ1-2, with 9 bases aligning to TRBD1. The V gene's germline CDR1 is SGHRS and CDR2 YFSETQ. V lost 4 bases to trimming and J lost 6 bases; unmatched junction nucleotides: 4. The CDR3 loop spans 13 amino acids. The chain's CDR3 is CASSRGQGHGYTF. CDR3 bases: TGCGCCAGCAGCCGAGGACAGGGGCATGGCTACACCTTC.

The chain recombines TRBV12-3 or TRBV12-4 with TRBJ2-5; 7 bases line up with TRBD1. The trim removed 6 bases at V and 7 bases at J, leaving 8 bases unmatched. This CDR3 contains 13 residues. The CDR3 here is CASRTQGKGTQYF. DNA of the CDR3: TGTGCCAGCAGGACACAGGGGAAGGGGACCCAGTACTTC.

This clonotype was detected a few times. The rearrangement joins TRBV7-2 to TRBJ2-7, with 8 positions matching TRBD2. CDR1 is SGHTA and CDR2 is FQGNSA in the germline V gene. With 0 bases clipped from V and 4 bases from J, the junction kept 8 bases outside the gene matches. This CDR3 comprises 16 residues. CDR3 amino acids: CASSLAGTSGRYEQYF. In DNA form, the CDR3 reads TGTGCCAGCAGCTTAGCCGGGACTAGTGGTCGGTACGAGCAGTACTTC.

This clonotype has a handful of counts. The chain is built from TRBV7-2 and TRBJ1-1; D not certain. V lost 2 bases, J lost 7 bases, and 14 bases lay in between. The CDR3 loop spans 14 amino acids. CDR1 is SGHTA, CDR2 FQGNSA, per germline. The CDR3 bases are TGTGCCAGCAGCTTACCCTCTGCGGCGGTTGAAGCTTTCTTT. Translated: CASSLPSAAVEAFF.

This clonotype has only a few counts. The chain carries TRBV7-3 and TRBJ2-2; no definite D call. Trimming cost V 1 base and J 0 bases, with 6 bases left between them. The germline gives CDR1 SGHTA, CDR2 FQGTGA. The CDR3 is 15 amino acids. This chain's CDR3 is CASSLSAANTGELFF. In DNA form, the CDR3 reads TGTGCCAGCAGCTTAAGCGCAGCGAACACCGGGGAGCTGTTTTTT.

This clonotype appeared many times. The V gene is TRBV9, the J gene TRBJ2-1; 10 bases line up with TRBD2. CDR3 length: 17 amino acids. Trimming removed 2 bases from V and 2 bases from J; junction bases left unmatched: 7. CDR1 is SGDLS and CDR2 is YYNGEE in the germline V gene. DNA of the CDR3: TGTGCCAGCAGCGTGGCTAGCGGGAGTTTACCCTACAATGAGCAGTTCTTC. This encodes CASSVASGSLPYNEQFF.

This clonotype showed up just a few times. The V call is TRBV28, the J call TRBJ2-2, with a possible D match to TRBD1 (6 bases). V was cut by 8 bases and J by 1 base, with 20 bases left in between. This CDR3 is 17 amino acids long. In germline, CDR1 is MDHEN, CDR2 SYDVKM. This CDR3 is CASASPRGRGNTGELFF. The DNA for the CDR3 is TGTGCCAGCGCGTCTCCTAGGGGCAGGGGGAACACCGGGGAGCTGTTTTTT.

The CDR3 DNA reads TGTGCCAGCAGCCAAGTCTTGGAGCGGGAGCTGGAAGAGACCCAGTACTTC. Amino acids: CASSQVLERELEETQYF. The V and J genes are TRBV4-2 and TRBJ2-5, with 8 nucleotides matching TRBD2. Germline trimming cut 1 base from V and 3 bases from J; bases unmatched to any gene: 10. CDR1 is LGHNA and CDR2 is YNFKEQ in the germline V gene. This CDR3 is built from 17 residues.

This clonotype was counted a few times. The chain employs TRBV7-3 and TRBJ2-1; the match to TRBD2 covers 10 bases. The CDR3 has 20 amino acids. Germline V gives CDR1 SGHTA, CDR2 FQGTGA. Trimming at V came to 0 bases and at J to 10 bases, leaving 21 bases not matched to a gene. This CDR3 reads CASSLTGTNLLAGEVGEQFF. The CDR3 bases are TGTGCCAGCAGCTTAACCGGGACAAACCTCCTAGCGGGAGAGGTAGGGGAGCAGTTCTTC.

The table lists this clonotype with a few counts. The chain has TRBV27 and TRBJ2-1; D possibly corresponds to TRBD1 (5 bases). Germline assignment: CDR1 MNHEY and CDR2 SMNVEV (reference sequence). Trimming stripped 2 bases from V and 11 bases from J, with 16 bases between. The CDR3 length is 14 residues. CDR3: CASSLTFQGGKQFF. The CDR3 nucleotides are TGTGCCAGCAGTTTAACCTTCCAGGGTGGCAAGCAGTTCTTC.